This entry is about one T cell receptor beta chain. Its antigen is undetermined. From the germline J gene comes the end of the CDR3, since the read stops 3 residues before it. These data come from a study of T cells in women clearing cervical HPV infection. Study as a whole: Controls gave blood once infection was undetectable; cases at lesion identification. Notes on the study in general: A classifier using richness and V gene abundances reached an AUC of approximately 0.8. CIN3+ cases had significantly higher TCR richness than controls; evenness did not differ.

Cervical HPV DNA detected by MY09/MY11 PCR, typed by dot-blot. Some clones are missing from TCRdb's copy, which holds only in-frame ones; the method was immunoSEQ multiplex PCR. The sample yields tens of thousands of clones, of which the top ten take up roughly 8.4%. The CDR3 consists of 17 residues. With 3 bases removed from V and 4 bases from J, the gap between germline ends came to 21 bases. Germline V gene lookup returns CDR1 KGHSH and CDR2 LQKENI. The receptor comes from a woman between 18 and 75 years old with a cervical HPV16 infection that either progressed to CIN3+ or cleared (not recorded which). Specimen: blood buffy coat. The chain links TRBV18 to TRBJ2-5, with D possibly being TRBD2 (5 bases). The CDR3 loop is CASSPVLRVEGIETQYF. The sequenced part of the CDR3 DNA is TGTGCCAGCTCACCGGTATTGCGGGTTGAAGGAATAGAGACC.